This is a list of T cell receptor beta chains from one sample in a study of early T cells in non-severe SARS-CoV-2 infection. TCRdb itself ran the 5' RACE reads through MiXCR, one entry per CDR3 protein. This sample has tens of thousands of distinct CDR3 sequences, with roughly 5% found just once. The specimen sequenced was whole blood. Receptor source: an adult who was a healthcare worker with PCR-confirmed SARS-CoV-2 infection or an uninfected control (not recorded which). Both conserved end residues are trimmed from each CDR3. The D gene is left open where the match is weak.

d_gene | v_gene | CDR3aa
NA | TRBV20-1 | SARDPTGSRANVLT
NA | TRBV5-6 | ASSSLPGSTDTQY
NA | TRBV20-1 | SATGIPRHTQY
NA | TRBV20-1 | SARLPQLSTDTQY
NA | TRBV18 | ASSRDGEGYT
NA | TRBV12-5 | ASGDGEPQH
NA | TRBV4-1 | ASSLDPYSNQPQH
NA | TRBV7-6 | ASSSFGGSTEAF
NA | TRBV28 | ASTPKVPHGENIQY
NA | TRBV20-1 | SARGILGTDNEQF
NA | TRBV2 | ASRLTPGTPYEQY
NA | TRBV5-1 | ASSLDSSRVDEQF